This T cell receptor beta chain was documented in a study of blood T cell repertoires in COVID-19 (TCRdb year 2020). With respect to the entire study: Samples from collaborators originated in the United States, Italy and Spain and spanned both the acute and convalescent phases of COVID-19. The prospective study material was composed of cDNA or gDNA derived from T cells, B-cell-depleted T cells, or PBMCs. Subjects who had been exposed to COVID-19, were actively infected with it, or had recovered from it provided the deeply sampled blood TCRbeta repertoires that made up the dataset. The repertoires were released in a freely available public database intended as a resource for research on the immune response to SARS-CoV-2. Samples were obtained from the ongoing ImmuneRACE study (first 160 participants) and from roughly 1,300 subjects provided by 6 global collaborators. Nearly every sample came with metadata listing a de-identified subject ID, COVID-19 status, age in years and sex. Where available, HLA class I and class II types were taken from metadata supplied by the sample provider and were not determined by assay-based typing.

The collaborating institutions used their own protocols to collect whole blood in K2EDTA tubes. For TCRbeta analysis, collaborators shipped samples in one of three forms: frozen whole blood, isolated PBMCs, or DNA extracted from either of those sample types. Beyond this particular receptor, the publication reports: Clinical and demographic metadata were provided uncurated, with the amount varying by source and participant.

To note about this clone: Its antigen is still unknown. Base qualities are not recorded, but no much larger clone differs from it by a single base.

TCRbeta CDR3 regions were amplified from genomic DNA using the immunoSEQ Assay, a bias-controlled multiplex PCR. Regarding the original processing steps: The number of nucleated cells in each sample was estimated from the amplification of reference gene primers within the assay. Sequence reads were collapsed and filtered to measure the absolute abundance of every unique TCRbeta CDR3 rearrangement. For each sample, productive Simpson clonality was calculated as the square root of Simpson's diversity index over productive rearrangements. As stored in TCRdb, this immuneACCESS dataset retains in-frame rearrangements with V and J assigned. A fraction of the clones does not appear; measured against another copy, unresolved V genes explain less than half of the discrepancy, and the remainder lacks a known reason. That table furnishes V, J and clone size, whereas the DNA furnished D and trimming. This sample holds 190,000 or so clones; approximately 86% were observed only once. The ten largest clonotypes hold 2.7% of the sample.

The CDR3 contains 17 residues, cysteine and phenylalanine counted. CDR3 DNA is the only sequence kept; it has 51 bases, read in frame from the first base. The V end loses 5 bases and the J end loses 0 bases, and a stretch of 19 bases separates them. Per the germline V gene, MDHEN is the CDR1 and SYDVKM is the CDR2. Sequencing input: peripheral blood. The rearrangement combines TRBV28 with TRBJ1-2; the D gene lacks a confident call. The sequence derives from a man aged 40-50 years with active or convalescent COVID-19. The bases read TGTGCCAGCAGTCCCCCAACCCCACATAAAGCTAACTATGGCTACACCTTC. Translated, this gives CASSPPTPHKANYGYTF.